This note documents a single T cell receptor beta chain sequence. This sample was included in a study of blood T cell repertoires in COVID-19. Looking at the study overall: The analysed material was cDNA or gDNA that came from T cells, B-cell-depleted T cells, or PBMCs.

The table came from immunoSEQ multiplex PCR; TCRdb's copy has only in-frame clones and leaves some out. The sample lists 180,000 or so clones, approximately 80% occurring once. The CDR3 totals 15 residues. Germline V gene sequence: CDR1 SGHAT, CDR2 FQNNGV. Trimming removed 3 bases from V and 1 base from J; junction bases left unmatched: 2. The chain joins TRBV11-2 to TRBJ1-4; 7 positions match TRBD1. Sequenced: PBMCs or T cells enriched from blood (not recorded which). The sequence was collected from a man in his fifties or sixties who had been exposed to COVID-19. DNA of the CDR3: TGTGCCAGCAGCTTGAGGGGGCTAACTAATGAAAAACTGTTTTTT. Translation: CASSLRGLTNEKLFF.